This T cell receptor (beta chain) stems from a study of cytomegalovirus exposure and HLA in healthy donors. The PCR was carried out with 60 Vbeta primers and 13 Jbeta primers. Only in-frame clones appear in the TCRdb table, and some are missing; sequencing was by immunoSEQ multiplex PCR. The data hold approximately 100,000 clones, with 65% to 80% observed a single time. This clonotype was sampled from a woman aged 18-30 years in good health and CMV-seropositive. What was sequenced was PBMCs.

The CDR3 bases are TGTGCCAGCAGCTCCGGACTAGCGCTGTCTAAGAATACGCAGTATTTT. Translating it yields CASSSGLALSKNTQYF. The gene calls are TRBV9 and TRBJ2-3; 9 bases fit TRBD2. J gave up 7 bases and V 4 bases, and 13 bases lay outside the gene matches. Germline V gives CDR1 SGDLS, CDR2 YYNGEE. This CDR3 is built from 16 residues.